Below are 5 T cell receptor beta chains sequenced from a single sample in a study of cytomegalovirus exposure and HLA in healthy donors (dated by TCRdb to 2016 to 2017). The library was built by means of the immunoSEQ multiplex PCR assay. For the multiplex PCR, a mixture combining 60 forward primers for TCR Vbeta segments and 13 reverse primers for TCR Jbeta segments was used. TCRdb took over this immuneACCESS table, retaining in-frame rearrangements with V and J assigned. Such tables are incomplete; in checked studies, under half of the missing clones stem from an unresolved V gene, and the remainder is unexplained. A total of approximately 160,000 clones appear in this sample, 60% to 85% of them only once. Of the sample, roughly 7.3% is held by the ten largest clones. The sequencing input was PBMCs. These receptors came from a male donor in good health and CMV-seropositive.

This chain joins TRBV30 and TRBJ1-2; possible D gene TRBD1, 6 bases. The CDR3 runs to 15 residues. The V and J ends lost 5 bases and 0 bases respectively, with 16 bases between them. Germline loops: CDR1 GTSNPN, CDR2 SVGIG (reference sequence). The CDR3 region has the DNA TGTGCCTGGTTTGGGGGGGCCTTATCTAACTATGGCTACACCTTC. Protein product: CAWFGGALSNYGYTF.

The CDR3 loop reads CASRRGQGGEQFF. Written as DNA, the CDR3 is TGTGCCAGCAGAAGGGGACAGGGCGGTGAGCAGTTCTTC. V usage is TRBV6-5 and J usage is TRBJ2-1, with 9 bases lining up with TRBD1. After removal of 6 bases from V and 9 bases from J, the junction contained 6 bases not matched to a gene. CDR3 length equals 13 residues. CDR1 is MNHEY, CDR2 SVGAGI, per germline.

This chain joins TRBV7-3 and TRBJ1-1; no firm D call. The germline V gene encodes CDR1 SGHTA and CDR2 FQGTGA. V dropped 2 bases and J dropped 0 bases, with 7 bases sitting between them. The CDR3 runs to 14 residues. CDR3: CASSLGPVNTEAFF. For the CDR3, the DNA is TGTGCCAGCAGCTTAGGGCCCGTGAACACTGAAGCTTTCTTT.

The J gene is TRBJ1-2, the V gene TRBV18, with a weak D call TRBD1 (5 bases). This CDR3 comprises 12 residues. V gave up 2 bases and J gave up 6 bases, with 7 bases separating them. Germline V gene lookup returns CDR1 KGHSH and CDR2 LQKENI. Written as DNA, the CDR3 is TGTGCCAGCTCACCAAGGGGCCATGGCTACACCTTC. It is translated as CASSPRGHGYTF.

V usage is TRBV10-1 and J usage is TRBJ2-3; TRBD2 matches at 9 bases. The V and J ends lost 3 bases and 2 bases, in that order; junction bases with no gene match: 15. The CDR3 covers 19 residues. CDR1 is WNHNN and CDR2 is SYGVQD in the germline V gene (reference sequence). Written as DNA, the CDR3 is TGCGCCAGCAGTGATATAAGCGGGGGGCCTCCACGCACCACAGATACGCAGTATTTT. This encodes CASSDISGGPPRTTDTQYF.